Each of the 26 T cell receptor beta chains below was sequenced from the same sample in a study of cytomegalovirus exposure and HLA in healthy donors. The PCR was carried out with 60 Vbeta primers and 13 Jbeta primers. Assay: immunoSEQ multiplex PCR; the TCRdb copy retains only in-frame clones and omits some. The sample has 100,000 to 150,000 clones. The specimen was PBMCs. These receptors were collected from a young man in good health and CMV-seronegative.

V is TRBV5-1 and J is TRBJ2-2; D is perhaps TRBD1 (6 bases). This CDR3 comprises 15 residues. V gave up 5 bases and J gave up 1 base, with 12 bases separating them. Germline values: CDR1 SGHRS, CDR2 YFSETQ. CDR3 sequence: CASSSLTGNTGELFF. The CDR3 coding sequence is TGCGCCAGCAGTTCTTTGACAGGGAACACCGGGGAGCTGTTTTTT.

The rearrangement links TRBV7-9 to TRBJ2-3; no definite D call. The CDR3 runs to 14 residues. The ends were cut back, 3 bases at V and 3 bases at J, with 10 bases in the middle. Germline CDR1 reads SEHNR; CDR2 reads FQNEAQ (reference sequence). CDR3 bases: TGTGCCAGCAGCTTGCAGCGAAATACAGATACGCAGTATTTT. Translation gives CASSLQRNTDTQYF.

The J gene is TRBJ1-6, the V gene TRBV5-4; TRBD1 matches at 7 bases. Germline loops: CDR1 SGHNT, CDR2 YYREEE (reference sequence). V shed 4 bases and J 7 bases; nucleotides not matched to a gene: 8. CDR3 size: 15 residues. The CDR3 coding sequence is TGTGCCAGCAGCCCAAAAGGACAGGCAAATTCACCCCTCCACTTT. This encodes CASSPKGQANSPLHF.

CDR3 sequence: CASSSGGYNEQFF. CDR3 bases: TGTGCCAGCAGCAGCGGGGGTTACAATGAGCAGTTCTTC. The chain has TRBV9 and TRBJ2-1; 8 nucleotides align to TRBD2. There are 13 residues in the CDR3. The V gene's germline CDR1 is SGDLS and CDR2 YYNGEE. V shed 4 bases and J 4 bases; nucleotides not matched to a gene: 1.

A note on this clone: One end of the junction varies from germline; a read error may be responsible. The V and J genes are TRBV9 and TRBJ2-1, with 8 bases matching TRBD1. The CDR3 length is 12 residues. Germline assignment: CDR1 SGDLS and CDR2 YYNGEE. The CDR3 protein is CASSVEGQGWVF. In DNA form, the CDR3 reads TGTGCCAGCAGCGTAGAAGGACAGGGATGGGTCTTC.

J is TRBJ2-3 and V is TRBV6-6; the D gene is possibly TRBD1 (5 bases). This CDR3 is 14 amino acids long. CDR1 is MNHNY, CDR2 SVGAGI, per germline (reference sequence). V was shortened by 7 bases and J by 0 bases, with 11 bases between the two germline ends. The DNA for the CDR3 is TGTGCCAGCAAGCAGGGCAGTAGCACAGATACGCAGTATTTT. It encodes CASKQGSSTDTQYF.

The gene calls are TRBV6-5 and TRBJ1-4, with D perhaps matching TRBD1 (5 bases). The germline V gene has CDR1 MNHEY and CDR2 SVGAGI. With 2 bases removed from V and 8 bases from J, the gap between germline ends came to 12 bases. This CDR3 region has 14 residues. Here the CDR3 reads CASSYRIPGEKLFF. The CDR3 DNA reads TGTGCCAGCAGTTACCGGATCCCAGGGGAAAAACTGTTTTTT.

The rearrangement joins TRBV2 to TRBJ2-7; perhaps TRBD1 as D (5 bases). CDR1 is SNHLY and CDR2 is FYNNEI in the germline V gene. V gave up 8 bases and J gave up 6 bases, with 14 bases separating them. The CDR3 is 12 residues long. CDR3 sequence reads: CASQGAIGEQYF. The CDR3 region has the DNA TGTGCCAGCCAGGGCGCTATCGGCGAGCAGTACTTC.

This chain connects TRBV18 to TRBJ2-1, with D hard to call. CDR3 length equals 15 residues. The ends were cut back, 5 bases at V and 0 bases at J, with 11 bases in the middle. CDR1 KGHSH and CDR2 LQKENI come from the germline V gene. CDR3 coding DNA: TGTGCCAGCTCATCCAGTACTACCTCCTACAATGAGCAGTTCTTC. It specifies CASSSSTTSYNEQFF.

V gene TRBV28 combines with J gene TRBJ1-5; D is perhaps TRBD1 (5 bases). V was cut by 7 bases and J by 7 bases, with 20 bases left in between. CDR3 length equals 15 residues. The V gene's germline CDR1 is MDHEN and CDR2 SYDVKM. The CDR3 loop reads CASTETGGLGQPQHF. The CDR3 DNA is TGTGCCAGCACCGAAACCGGGGGGTTAGGGCAGCCCCAGCATTTT.

This chain joins TRBV6-5 and TRBJ2-7, with D perhaps TRBD2 (5 bases). Germline CDR1 MNHEY, CDR2 SVGAGI. Trimming cost V 7 bases and J 0 bases, with 13 bases left between them. This CDR3 has 14 amino acids. The CDR3 loop is CASKRGLSSYEQYF. As DNA, the CDR3 is TGTGCCAGCAAAAGAGGGTTGAGCTCCTACGAGCAGTACTTC.

The gene calls are TRBV7-3 and TRBJ2-2; TRBD2 agrees at 13 bases. Germline CDR1 and CDR2: SGHTA and FQGTGA. The CDR3 consists of 15 residues. Losses at the gene ends were 3 bases for V and 6 bases for J; bases not matched to a gene: 1. CDR3: CASSFGTSGAGELFF. The CDR3 DNA follows: TGTGCCAGCAGCTTCGGGACTAGCGGGGCCGGGGAGCTGTTTTTT.

The chain recombines TRBV30 with TRBJ1-1; D gene uncertain. V gave up 5 bases and J gave up 3 bases, with 19 bases separating them. This CDR3 region has 15 residues. The germline V gene encodes CDR1 GTSNPN and CDR2 SVGIG (reference sequence). The CDR3 is CAWGRKGAADTEAFF. CDR3 in DNA: TGTGCCTGGGGACGGAAGGGAGCGGCTGACACTGAAGCTTTCTTT.

This rearrangement joins TRBV28 to TRBJ1-1, with 9 positions matching TRBD1. Germline V lookup: CDR1 MDHEN, CDR2 SYDVKM. With 4 bases clipped from V and 4 bases from J, the junction kept 4 bases outside the gene matches. There are 14 residues in the CDR3. This CDR3 reads CASSYQTGGTEAFF. As DNA, the CDR3 is TGTGCCAGCAGTTACCAGACAGGGGGCACTGAAGCTTTCTTT.

The gene calls are TRBV7-3 and TRBJ2-7; tentative D call: TRBD1 (5 bases). The CDR3 runs 15 residues. Trimming stripped 2 bases from V and 3 bases from J, with 14 bases between. CDR1 and CDR2 from the germline V gene are SGHTA and FQGTGA. The CDR3 is CASSLGAGRIYEQYF. CDR3 in DNA: TGTGCCAGCAGCTTAGGAGCAGGGCGGATCTACGAGCAGTACTTC. Full variable domain (rest looked up from reference TRBV7-3 and TRBJ2-7): GAGVSQTPSNKVTEKGKYVELRCDPISGHTALYWYRQSLGQGPEFLIYFQGTGAADDSGLPNDRFFAVRPEGSVSTLKIQRTERGDSAVYLCASSLGAGRIYEQYFGPGTRLTVT.

The rearrangement joins TRBV28 to TRBJ1-2; D not resolved. The germline V and J ends were trimmed by 6 bases and 7 bases, with 18 bases remaining between them. CDR1 is MDHEN and CDR2 is SYDVKM in the germline V gene. The CDR3 extends over 14 amino acids. CDR3 DNA: TGTGCCAGCAGCGAAGCGCCCACCCCGGCTGGCTACACCTTC. It specifies CASSEAPTPAGYTF.

The V gene is TRBV4-3, the J gene TRBJ2-5; 10 bases are a match to TRBD1. The CDR3 covers 21 residues. The V gene end was trimmed by 0 bases and the J gene end by 5 bases; junction bases not matched to a gene: 21. In germline, CDR1 is LGHNA, CDR2 YSLEER. CDR3 sequence (DNA): TGCGCCAGCAGCCAAGATCTACCGGAGCCGACAGGGGGCTTATTTGGGGAGACCCAGTACTTC. This translates into CASSQDLPEPTGGLFGETQYF.

The genes are TRBV11-3 and TRBJ2-1; possibly TRBD2 for D (6 bases). The CDR3 runs to 15 residues. The V end lost 5 bases, the J end lost 5 bases, and 16 bases lay between the germline ends. Germline V lookup: CDR1 SGHNT, CDR2 YENEEA. CDR3 coding DNA: TGTGCCAGCAGCCCCCCCGGGAGAAGCGACAATGAGCAGTTCTTC. Protein product: CASSPPGRSDNEQFF.

The genes are TRBV11-3 and TRBJ2-7; a weak D match, TRBD2 (5 bases). This CDR3 region has 15 residues. V was clipped by 5 bases and J by 1 base, with 15 bases between them. Looked up from germline, CDR1 is SGHNT and CDR2 is YENEEA. CDR3: CASSPQFSASYEQYF. Here the CDR3 DNA reads TGTGCCAGCAGCCCCCAATTTAGCGCTTCCTACGAGCAGTACTTC.

The chain uses TRBV14 and TRBJ1-1; 7 bases agree with TRBD1. Germline V gene sequence: CDR1 SGHDN, CDR2 FVKESK. The CDR3 sequence is 17 residues long. The J segment lost 1 base and the V segment lost 0 bases, leaving 8 bases of the junction unmatched. The CDR3 nucleotides are TGTGCCAGCAGCCAAGATGTGACAGGGTTCCGGAACACTGAAGCTTTCTTT. Protein product: CASSQDVTGFRNTEAFF.

The chain links TRBV5-1 to TRBJ1-6; D unclear. Trimming stripped 2 bases from V and 11 bases from J, with 8 bases between. This CDR3 contains 12 residues. CDR1 SGHRS and CDR2 YFSETQ come from the germline V gene. CDR3: CASSFEGTPLHF. CDR3 in DNA: TGCGCCAGCAGCTTCGAGGGAACACCCCTCCACTTT. Variable domain in full (rest from reference TRBV5-1 and TRBJ1-6): KAGVTQTPRYLIKTRGQQVTLSCSPISGHRSVSWYQQTPGQGLQFLFEYFSETQRNKGNFPGRFSGRQFSNSRSEMNVSTLELGDSALYLCASSFEGTPLHFGNGTRLTVT.

V is TRBV4-3 and J is TRBJ2-4; TRBD1 matches at 8 bases. CDR1 is LGHNA and CDR2 is YSLEER in the germline V gene. Trimming cost V 1 base and J 3 bases; bases outside gene matches: 5. The CDR3 length is 16 residues. The CDR3 sequence: CASSQGTGSGKNIQYF. Written as DNA, the CDR3 is TGCGCCAGCAGCCAAGGGACAGGGTCAGGCAAAAACATTCAGTACTTC.

V is TRBV4-3 and J is TRBJ2-2; possible D gene TRBD2, 5 bases. CDR3 length: 17 residues. Germline CDR1 reads LGHNA; CDR2 reads YSLEER. V was cut by 0 bases and J by 0 bases, with 11 bases left in between. DNA for the CDR3: TGCGCCAGCAGCCAAGATTCGGGGAATGCGAACACCGGGGAGCTGTTTTTT. This codes for CASSQDSGNANTGELFF.

The chain has TRBV7-6 and TRBJ2-1, with 10 positions matching TRBD2. Germline V CDR1 and CDR2: SGHVS, FNYEAQ. The CDR3 is 15 amino acids. The V segment lost 5 bases and the J segment 5 bases; nucleotides outside the gene matches: 6. CDR3 sequence (DNA): TGTGCCAGCAGCCCTCGGACTAGCGGAGACAATGAGCAGTTCTTC. Encoded protein: CASSPRTSGDNEQFF.

The chain has TRBV13 and TRBJ2-2; 9 bases align to TRBD2. The junction had 6 bases not matched to a gene; V was cut back by 2 bases and J by 2 bases. The CDR3 runs 17 residues. Germline assignment: CDR1 PRHDT and CDR2 FYEKMQ (reference sequence). The CDR3 spells CASSLWSGGTNTGELFF. CDR3 DNA: TGTGCCAGCAGCTTATGGAGCGGGGGGACTAACACCGGGGAGCTGTTTTTT.

The chain couples TRBV19 to TRBJ1-4; D uncertain. Germline-derived CDR1 and CDR2 are LNHDA and SQIVND (reference sequence). The CDR3 extends over 14 amino acids. The V gene lost 6 bases and the J gene lost 0 bases, with 8 bases spanning the gap. The chain's CDR3 is CASSGVATNEKLFF. CDR3 sequence (DNA): TGTGCCAGTAGCGGGGTTGCAACTAATGAAAAACTGTTTTTT.